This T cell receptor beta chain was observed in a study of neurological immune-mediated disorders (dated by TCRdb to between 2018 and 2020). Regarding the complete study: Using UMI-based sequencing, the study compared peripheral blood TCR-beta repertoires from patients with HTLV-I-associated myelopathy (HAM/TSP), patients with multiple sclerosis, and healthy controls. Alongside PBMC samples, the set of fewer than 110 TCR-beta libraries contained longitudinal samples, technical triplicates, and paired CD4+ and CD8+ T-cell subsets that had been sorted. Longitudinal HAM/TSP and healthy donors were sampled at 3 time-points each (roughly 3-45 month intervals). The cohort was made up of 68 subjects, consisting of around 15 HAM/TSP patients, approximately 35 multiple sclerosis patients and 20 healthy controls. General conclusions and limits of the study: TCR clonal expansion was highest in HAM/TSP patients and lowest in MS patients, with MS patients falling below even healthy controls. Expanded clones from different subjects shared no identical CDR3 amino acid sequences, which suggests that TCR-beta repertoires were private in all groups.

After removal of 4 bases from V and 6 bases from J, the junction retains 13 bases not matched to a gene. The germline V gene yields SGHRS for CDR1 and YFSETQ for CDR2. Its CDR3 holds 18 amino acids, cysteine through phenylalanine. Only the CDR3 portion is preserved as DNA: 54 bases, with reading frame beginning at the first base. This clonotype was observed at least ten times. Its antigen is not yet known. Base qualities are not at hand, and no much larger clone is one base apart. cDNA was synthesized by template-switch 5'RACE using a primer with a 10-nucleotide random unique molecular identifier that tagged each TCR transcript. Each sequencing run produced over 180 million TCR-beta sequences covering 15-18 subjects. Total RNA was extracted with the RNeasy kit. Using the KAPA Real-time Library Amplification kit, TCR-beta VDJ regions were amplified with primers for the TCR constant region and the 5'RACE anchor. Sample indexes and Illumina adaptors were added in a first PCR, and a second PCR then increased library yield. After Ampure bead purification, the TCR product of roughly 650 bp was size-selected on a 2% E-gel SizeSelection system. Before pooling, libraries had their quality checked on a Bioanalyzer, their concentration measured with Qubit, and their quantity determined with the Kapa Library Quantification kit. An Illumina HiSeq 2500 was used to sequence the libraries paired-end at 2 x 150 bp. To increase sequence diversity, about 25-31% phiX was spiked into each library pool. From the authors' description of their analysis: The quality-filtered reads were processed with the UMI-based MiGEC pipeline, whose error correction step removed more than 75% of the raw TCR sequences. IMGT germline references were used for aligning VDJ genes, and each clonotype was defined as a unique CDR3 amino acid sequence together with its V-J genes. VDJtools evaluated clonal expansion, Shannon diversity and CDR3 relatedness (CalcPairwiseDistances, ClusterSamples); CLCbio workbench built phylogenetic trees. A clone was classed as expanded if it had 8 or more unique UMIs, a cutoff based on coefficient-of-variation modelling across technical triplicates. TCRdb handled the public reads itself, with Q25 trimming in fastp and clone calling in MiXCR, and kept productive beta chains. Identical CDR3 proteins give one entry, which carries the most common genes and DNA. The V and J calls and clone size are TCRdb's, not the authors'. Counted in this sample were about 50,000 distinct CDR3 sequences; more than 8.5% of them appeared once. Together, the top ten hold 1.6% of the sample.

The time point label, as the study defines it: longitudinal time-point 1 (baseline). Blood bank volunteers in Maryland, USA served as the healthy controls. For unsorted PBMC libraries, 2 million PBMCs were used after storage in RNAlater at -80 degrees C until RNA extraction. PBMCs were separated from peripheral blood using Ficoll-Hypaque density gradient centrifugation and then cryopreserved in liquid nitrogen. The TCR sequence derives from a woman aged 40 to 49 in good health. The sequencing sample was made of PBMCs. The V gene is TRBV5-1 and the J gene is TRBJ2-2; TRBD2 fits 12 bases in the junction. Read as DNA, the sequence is TGCGCCAGCAGCATGAGGGGACTAGCGGGCGGCGCCCCCGGGGAGCTGTTTTTT. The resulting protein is CASSMRGLAGGAPGELFF.